The entry that follows covers one T cell receptor beta chain sequence. Antigen: not known. This specimen belongs to a study of OX40 agonist ivuxolimab in advanced cancers. Study at large: Ivuxolimab, an antibody that agonizes OX40 (CD134), was administered to the patients. Head and neck, renal cell, melanoma or hepatocellular carcinoma were the cancers that dose-escalation patients had. Study-wide results and limits: CD8+ T cells were the subset that, on average, had more expanded clones than CD4+.

Germline V lookup: CDR1 SGHTA, CDR2 FQGNSA. V trimming: 5 bases; J trimming: 6 bases; junction bases outside the gene matches: 4. There are 13 residues in the CDR3. TCRdb's table, derived via immunoSEQ multiplex PCR, lists solely in-frame clones and lacks some. The repertoire holds about 64,000 clones, around four fifths seen once, with roughly 2.1% in the top ten. The sample was CD4+ or CD8+ T cells sorted from blood, taken in a trial of the OX40 agonist ivuxolimab. This receptor was identified in an adult with an advanced solid tumor such as melanoma, head and neck, liver or kidney cancer. V usage is TRBV7-2 and J usage is TRBJ2-1; 7 bases map to TRBD1. The CDR3: CASSQRQGNEQFF. The CDR3 bases are TGTGCCAGCAGCCAAAGACAGGGCAATGAGCAGTTCTTC.